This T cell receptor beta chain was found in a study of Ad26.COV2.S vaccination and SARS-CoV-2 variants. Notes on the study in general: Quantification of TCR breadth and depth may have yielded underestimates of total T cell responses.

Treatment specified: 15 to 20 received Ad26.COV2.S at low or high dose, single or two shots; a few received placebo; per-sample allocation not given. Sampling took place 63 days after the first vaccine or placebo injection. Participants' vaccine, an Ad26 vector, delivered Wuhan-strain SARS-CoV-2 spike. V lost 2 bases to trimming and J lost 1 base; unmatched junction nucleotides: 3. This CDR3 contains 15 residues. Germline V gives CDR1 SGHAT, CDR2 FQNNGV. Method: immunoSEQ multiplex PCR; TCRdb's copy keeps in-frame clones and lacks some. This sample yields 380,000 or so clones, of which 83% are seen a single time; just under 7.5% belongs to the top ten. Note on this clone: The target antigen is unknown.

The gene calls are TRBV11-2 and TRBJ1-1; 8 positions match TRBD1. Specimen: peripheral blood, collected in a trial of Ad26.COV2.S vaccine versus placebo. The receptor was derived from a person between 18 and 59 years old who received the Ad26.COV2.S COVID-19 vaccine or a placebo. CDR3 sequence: CASSLRGQENTEAFF. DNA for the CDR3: TGTGCCAGCAGCTTAAGGGGACAGGAGAACACTGAAGCTTTCTTT. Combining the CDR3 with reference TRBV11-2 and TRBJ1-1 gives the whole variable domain EAGVAQSPRYKIIEKRQSVAFWCNPISGHATLYWYQQILGQGPKLLIQFQNNGVVDDSQLPKDRFSAERLKGVDSTLKIQPAKLEDSAVYLCASSLRGQENTEAFFGQGTRLTVV.